These T cell receptor beta chains were read from a single sample in a study of blood T cell repertoires in COVID-19. Some clones are missing from TCRdb's copy, which holds only in-frame ones; the method was immunoSEQ multiplex PCR. The sample lists more than 300,000 clones; 90% to 95% were seen once. Sequencing was done on a sample of PBMCs or T cells enriched from blood (not recorded which). These receptors all stem from a woman aged 30 to 39 who had been exposed to COVID-19. Each CDR3 is given with its conserved first and last residue.

v_gene: TRBV23-1; CDR3aa: CASSPPQAGQGALVEKLFF
v_gene: TRBV7-6; CDR3aa: CASSLGRLDTSTDTQYF
v_gene: TRBV15; CDR3aa: CATSRAGNQETQYF
v_gene: TRBV30; CDR3aa: CASTGERYEQYF
v_gene: TRBV12-3/TRBV12-4; CDR3aa: CASSLTGLYEQYF
v_gene: TRBV5-1; CDR3aa: CASSLGQGSYTF
v_gene: TRBV11-3; CDR3aa: CASSLTVNTEAFF
v_gene: TRBV18; CDR3aa: CASSPGTGGYEQYF
v_gene: TRBV5-1; CDR3aa: CASSPISGGGTEQYF
v_gene: TRBV2; CDR3aa: CASRPSANTQYF
v_gene: TRBV10-3; CDR3aa: CAISESDRNTEAFF
v_gene: TRBV6-6; CDR3aa: CASSLTLYQETQYF
v_gene: TRBV19; CDR3aa: CASSKGYGANVLTF
v_gene: TRBV5-1; CDR3aa: CASSSRGGPGLEKLFF
v_gene: TRBV11-2; CDR3aa: CASSTYRGMATNEKLFF
v_gene: TRBV21-1; CDR3aa: CASSTLNRDKANYGYTF
v_gene: TRBV6-5; CDR3aa: CASRPGGEQYF
v_gene: TRBV3-1/TRBV3-2; CDR3aa: CASSPEGRNYGYTF
v_gene: TRBV6-5; CDR3aa: CASTPFQGGNYGYTF
v_gene: TRBV28; CDR3aa: CASSPVSRQGANTGELFF
v_gene: TRBV7-6; CDR3aa: CASSPTGTETDTQYF
v_gene: TRBV9; CDR3aa: CASSHRPGGWTGELFF
v_gene: TRBV4-1; CDR3aa: CASSGLAGENTEAFF
v_gene: TRBV5-5; CDR3aa: CASSFQGVSNEQYF
v_gene: TRBV6-6; CDR3aa: CASSPAQGAHRFYGYTF
v_gene: TRBV5-1; CDR3aa: CASSLRTGFGYTF
v_gene: TRBV6-2/TRBV6-3; CDR3aa: CASSNLYRGQGEKLFF
v_gene: TRBV14; CDR3aa: CASSQDWLRTGTRNTEAFF
v_gene: TRBV3-1/TRBV3-2; CDR3aa: CASSLRTANGYTF
v_gene: TRBV6-5; CDR3aa: CASSYRTGENEQFF
v_gene: TRBV5-8; CDR3aa: CASSLEGGGGATEQFF
v_gene: TRBV29-1; CDR3aa: CSVESGWTGNEKLFF
v_gene: TRBV7-2; CDR3aa: CASSLVGQGDTIYF
v_gene: TRBV4-3; CDR3aa: CASSQRWSGTGELFF
v_gene: TRBV6-5; CDR3aa: CASSYTSSGGYYEQYF
v_gene: TRBV5-1; CDR3aa: CASSHLEGPTSYEQYF